The 22 T cell receptor beta chains in this list originate from one sample, sequenced in a study of OX40 agonist ivuxolimab in advanced cancers. The library came from the immunoSEQ multiplex PCR assay. In TCRdb, the immuneACCESS table is reduced to in-frame sequences with V and J assigned. These tables do not hold every clone; where another copy was compared, an unresolved V gene accounts for under half, and the others remain unexplained. This sample comprises more than 80,000 clones, about 89% of them detected only once. 8.4% of the sample rests with the top ten. The source was CD4+ or CD8+ T cells sorted from blood, collected in a trial of the OX40 agonist ivuxolimab. The receptor source for this set is an adult with an advanced solid tumor such as melanoma, head and neck, liver or kidney cancer.

The chain combines TRBV27 with TRBJ1-5; D may be TRBD1 (6 bases). Germline V gives CDR1 MNHEY, CDR2 SMNVEV (reference sequence). The CDR3 totals 15 residues. Trimming took 3 bases from V and 4 from J, leaving 13 bases between them. The CDR3 DNA reads TGTGCCAGCAGTTTCTCTTACAGGGTAAATCAGCCCCAGCATTTT. It codes for CASSFSYRVNQPQHF.

The rearrangement uses TRBV9 and TRBJ2-3; TRBD2 matches 11 bases. Germline values: CDR1 SGDLS, CDR2 YYNGEE. This CDR3 spans 16 amino acids. The V segment lost 1 base and the J segment 0 bases; nucleotides outside the gene matches: 1. Here the CDR3 reads CASSVLAGGSTDTQYF. CDR3 bases: TGTGCCAGCAGCGTATTAGCGGGGGGGAGCACAGATACGCAGTATTTT.

The V call is TRBV9, the J call TRBJ1-5; TRBD1 might be the D (6 bases). Germline CDR1 SGDLS, CDR2 YYNGEE. The CDR3 is made up of 14 amino acids. Trimming took off 1 base at V and 7 bases at J, with 12 bases between the two ends. The CDR3 is CASSVTGLGQPQHF. CDR3 DNA sequence: TGTGCCAGCAGCGTAACAGGGTTAGGGCAGCCCCAGCATTTT.

The chain recombines TRBV6-5 with TRBJ1-2; the D gene is possibly TRBD1 (5 bases). This CDR3 is built from 13 residues. Germline V gene data show CDR1 as MNHEY and CDR2 as SVGAGI. Trimming shortened V by 4 bases and J by 2 bases, and 8 bases separated the two germline ends. The CDR3: CASSSTANYGYTF. In nucleotides, the CDR3 is TGTGCCAGCAGTTCGACAGCCAACTATGGCTACACCTTC.

This rearrangement joins TRBV6-1 to TRBJ2-1, with 11 bases that match TRBD2. CDR1 is MNHNS and CDR2 is SASEGT in the germline V gene. The ends lost 2 bases at V and 9 bases at J; junction bases unmatched: 6. This CDR3 is built from 15 residues. CDR3 amino acids: CASSETASGRLEQFF. The CDR3, as DNA: TGTGCCAGCAGTGAAACGGCTAGCGGGAGGCTTGAGCAGTTCTTC.

The chain has TRBV18 and TRBJ2-7; D gene uncertain. V lost 3 bases and J 3 bases, leaving 18 bases between the germline ends. The germline V gene has CDR1 KGHSH and CDR2 LQKENI. This CDR3 comprises 16 residues. CDR3 nucleotide sequence: TGTGCCAGCTCACCCGGTTTGAGCATCCCAGACTACGAGCAGTACTTC. Translation: CASSPGLSIPDYEQYF.

V is TRBV5-6 and J is TRBJ2-1; no definite D call. The length of the CDR3 is 11 residues. V was pared by 2 bases and J by 8 bases, with 5 bases between. Per germline, CDR1 SGHDT and CDR2 YYEEEE. The DNA of the CDR3 is TGTGCCAGCAGCTTCAATCATGAGCAGTTCTTC. This codes for CASSFNHEQFF.

V and J are TRBV11-3 and TRBJ2-1; 10 bases fit TRBD2. J gave up 1 base and V 5 bases, and 2 bases lay outside the gene matches. This CDR3 is built from 15 residues. Germline V CDR1 and CDR2: SGHNT, YENEEA. The CDR3 DNA follows: TGTGCCAGCAGCGTAGCGGGAGGTTCCTACAATGAGCAGTTCTTC. Its translation: CASSVAGGSYNEQFF. The whole variable domain, remainder taken from reference TRBV11-3 and TRBJ2-1, is EAGVVQSPRYKIIEKKQPVAFWCNPISGHNTLYWYLQNLGQGPELLIRYENEEAVDDSQLPKDRFSAERLKGVDSTLKIQPAELGDSAVYLCASSVAGGSYNEQFFGPGTRLTVL.

V gene TRBV19 combines with J gene TRBJ2-7; 9 bases agree with TRBD1. The CDR3 is 15 residues long. CDR1 is LNHDA and CDR2 is SQIVND in the germline V gene (reference sequence). After removal of 5 bases from V and 5 bases from J, the junction contained 10 bases not matched to a gene. The CDR3 coding sequence is TGTGCCAGTAGTTCTCTCGGACAGGGGCCCCACGAGCAGTACTTC. Amino acid sequence: CASSSLGQGPHEQYF.

This clone was observed a single time. This rearrangement joins TRBV30 to TRBJ2-5, with a possible D match to TRBD2 (5 bases). The CDR3 covers 17 residues. V lost 0 bases, J lost 1 base, and 18 bases lay in between. Germline V gives CDR1 GTSNPN, CDR2 SVGIG (reference sequence). CDR3 DNA sequence: TGTGCCTGGAGTGTAAGGCGGAGCGGAGCCTTCCAAGAGACCCAGTACTTC. Encoded protein: CAWSVRRSGAFQETQYF.

Written as DNA, the CDR3 is TGTGCCTGGAGTGTAAGGCAGGACAATCAGCCCCAGCATTTT. This sequence encodes CAWSVRQDNQPQHF. The J gene is TRBJ1-5, the V gene TRBV30, with D uncertain. CDR3 size: 14 residues. The germline gives CDR1 GTSNPN, CDR2 SVGIG (reference sequence). Trimming took 0 bases from V and 3 from J, leaving 9 bases between them.

This chain connects TRBV15 to TRBJ2-7; D perhaps matches TRBD1 (6 bases). V dropped 8 bases and J dropped 2 bases, with 16 bases sitting between them. The germline gives CDR1 LNHNV, CDR2 YYDKDF (reference sequence). The CDR3 totals 14 residues. The CDR3 here is CATGEGTPAYEQYF. Here the CDR3 DNA reads TGTGCCACCGGGGAAGGGACACCGGCCTACGAGCAGTACTTC.

The chain carries TRBV30 and TRBJ1-5; D is possibly TRBD1 (5 bases). CDR1 GTSNPN and CDR2 SVGIG come from the germline V gene (reference sequence). The CDR3 extends over 16 amino acids. V was clipped by 2 bases and J by 2 bases, with 16 bases between them. The CDR3 nucleotides read TGTGCCTGGAGTCCGAAAGAGGGGATGGGCAATCAGCCCCAGCATTTT. Translating gives CAWSPKEGMGNQPQHF.

The DNA of the CDR3 is TGTGCCAGCAGCCAGGAGGGTTATAGCAATCAGCCCCAGCATTTT. Translated: CASSQEGYSNQPQHF. This chain joins TRBV4-2 and TRBJ1-5, with D unclear. V was trimmed by 3 bases and J by 0 bases, leaving 9 bases between them. In germline, CDR1 is LGHNA, CDR2 YNFKEQ. There are 15 residues in the CDR3.

This chain uses TRBV7-3 with TRBJ1-5; D perhaps matches TRBD1 (5 bases). V shed 1 base and J shed 6 bases, with 19 bases lying between them. The CDR3 length is 17 residues. The germline CDR1 and CDR2 sequences are SGHTA and FQGTGA. DNA of the CDR3: TGTGCCAGCAGCTTAATCCCCGTTGGGCGGGGCGTTCAGCCCCAGCATTTT. It yields the protein CASSLIPVGRGVQPQHF. Full variable domain (rest looked up from reference TRBV7-3 and TRBJ1-5): GAGVSQTPSNKVTEKGKYVELRCDPISGHTALYWYRQSLGQGPEFLIYFQGTGAADDSGLPNDRFFAVRPEGSVSTLKIQRTERGDSAVYLCASSLIPVGRGVQPQHFGDGTRLSIL.

V gene TRBV25-1 combines with J gene TRBJ2-3, with D unresolved. The CDR3 covers 14 residues. Trimming took off 2 bases at V and 0 bases at J, with 6 bases between the two ends. From germline, CDR1 is MGHDK and CDR2 SYGVNS. The CDR3: CASSEVISTDTQYF. The CDR3 coding sequence is TGTGCCAGCAGTGAAGTTATTAGCACAGATACGCAGTATTTT. Looking up the rest from reference TRBV25-1 and TRBJ2-3 gives the full variable domain: EADIYQTPRYLVIGTGKKITLECSQTMGHDKMYWYQQDPGMELHLIHYSYGVNSTEKGDLSSESTVSRIRTEHFPLTLESARPSHTSQYLCASSEVISTDTQYFGPGTRLTVL.

The CDR3 nucleotides are TGCGCCAGCAGCCAAGAAGCGCCGCGGTTCAACACTGAAGCTTTCTTT. Its protein product is CASSQEAPRFNTEAFF. The chain links TRBV4-3 to TRBJ1-1; D remains ambiguous. Germline lookup yields CDR1 LGHNA and CDR2 YSLEER. Deletions cut 0 bases from V and 2 bases from J, with 13 bases between. This CDR3 is built from 16 residues.

J is TRBJ2-1 and V is TRBV20-1; no firm D call. V lost 6 bases to trimming and J lost 9 bases, with 12 bases between them. Germline V gives CDR1 DFQATT, CDR2 SNEGSKA (reference sequence). This CDR3 spans 11 amino acids. The CDR3 here is CSASPVTEQFF. The CDR3 coding sequence is TGCAGTGCGAGCCCGGTCACTGAGCAGTTCTTC.

The rearrangement joins TRBV5-6 to TRBJ2-7; D perhaps matches TRBD2 (5 bases). The germline CDR1 and CDR2 sequences are SGHDT and YYEEEE. V was pared by 3 bases and J by 7 bases, with 17 bases between. The CDR3 runs to 14 residues. CDR3 loop: CASSYGLTSGEQYV. For the CDR3, the DNA is TGTGCCAGCAGCTACGGCCTTACTTCGGGGGAGCAGTACGTC.

The V gene is TRBV6-6, the J gene TRBJ2-3, with D possibly TRBD2 on 7 matching bases. V shed 8 bases and J shed 4 bases, with 10 bases lying between them. Germline V gives CDR1 MNHNY, CDR2 SVGAGI (reference sequence). This CDR3 has 12 amino acids. CDR3 nucleotides: TGTGCCAGCCGGCGGGGGCCAGATACGCAGTATTTT. The encoded protein is CASRRGPDTQYF.

J is TRBJ1-1 and V is TRBV19, with D possibly TRBD1 on 5 matching bases. The germline CDR1 and CDR2 sequences are LNHDA and SQIVND (reference sequence). The ends were cut back, 8 bases at V and 3 bases at J, with 13 bases in the middle. The CDR3 is made up of 13 amino acids. The CDR3 DNA sequence: TGTGCCAGTGTCAGCCGAGGGGACACTGAAGCTTTCTTT. This translates into CASVSRGDTEAFF.

The chain has TRBV15 and TRBJ2-5; 9 nucleotides agree with TRBD1. V gave up 4 bases and J gave up 0 bases; unmatched junction bases: 6. The V gene's germline CDR1 is LNHNV and CDR2 YYDKDF (reference sequence). CDR3 length equals 16 residues. The CDR3 sequence is CATSIGTGNDQETQYF. CDR3 DNA: TGTGCCACCAGCATAGGGACAGGGAATGACCAAGAGACCCAGTACTTC.